This TCR beta chain was sequenced for a study of blood T cell repertoires in COVID-19 (TCRdb year 2020). For context, the study as a whole: Samples from collaborators originated in the United States, Italy and Spain and spanned both the acute and convalescent phases of COVID-19. Subjects who had been exposed to COVID-19, were actively infected with it, or had recovered from it provided the deeply sampled blood TCRbeta repertoires that made up the dataset. Samples came from the ongoing ImmuneRACE study (first 160 participants) plus 1,254 subjects from 6 global collaborators. Where available, HLA class I and class II types were obtained from metadata supplied by the sample provider rather than from assay-based typing. The prospective study material was composed of cDNA or gDNA derived from T cells, B-cell-depleted T cells, or PBMCs. The repertoires were released in a freely available public database intended as a resource for research on the immune response to SARS-CoV-2. Nearly every sample came with metadata listing a de-identified subject ID, COVID-19 status, age in years and sex.

The collaborating institutions used their own protocols to collect whole blood in K2EDTA tubes. Collaborator samples were shipped for TCRbeta analysis as frozen whole blood, isolated PBMCs, or DNA extracted from either sample type. Overall study outcomes, separate from this receptor: Clinical and demographic metadata were provided uncurated, with the amount varying by source and participant.

As to this clone: Its recognized antigen is unknown. No base-level quality is on record; no much larger clone is a single base apart.

Taken from the germline V gene, the CDR1 and CDR2 loops are SGHTA and FQGNSA. The CDR3 runs 14 amino acids, cysteine and phenylalanine included. The sequence is cut down to CDR3 DNA, 42 bases in frame from base 1. V and J are trimmed by 5 bases and 2 bases, and the gene matches miss 6 bases of the junction. TCRbeta CDR3 regions were amplified from genomic DNA by means of the immunoSEQ Assay, a bias-controlled multiplex PCR. Per the original workflow: Nucleated cell counts per sample were estimated from amplification of reference gene primers within the assay. To quantify the absolute abundance of each unique TCRbeta CDR3 rearrangement, sequence reads were collapsed and filtered. For each sample, productive Simpson clonality was calculated as the square root of Simpson's diversity index over productive rearrangements. TCRdb mirrors the immuneACCESS table, restricted to in-frame sequences. Some clones are absent from its copies; in checked studies, under half trace to an unresolved V gene, and the reason for the others is unknown. V, J and clone size are those of that table, while D and trimming were read from the DNA. The sample table lists 200,000 to 250,000 clones, approximately 81% of them with a count of one. The ten top clones hold 15% to 20% of the sample.

Sequenced material: peripheral blood. The chain employs TRBV7-2 and TRBJ2-7, with 7 bases aligning to TRBD1. This TCR was recovered from a man aged 25-45 years with active or convalescent COVID-19. Here is the DNA: TGTGCCAGCAGCCCCGGGACAGTTGCCTACGAGCAGTACTTC. Its protein product is CASSPGTVAYEQYF.